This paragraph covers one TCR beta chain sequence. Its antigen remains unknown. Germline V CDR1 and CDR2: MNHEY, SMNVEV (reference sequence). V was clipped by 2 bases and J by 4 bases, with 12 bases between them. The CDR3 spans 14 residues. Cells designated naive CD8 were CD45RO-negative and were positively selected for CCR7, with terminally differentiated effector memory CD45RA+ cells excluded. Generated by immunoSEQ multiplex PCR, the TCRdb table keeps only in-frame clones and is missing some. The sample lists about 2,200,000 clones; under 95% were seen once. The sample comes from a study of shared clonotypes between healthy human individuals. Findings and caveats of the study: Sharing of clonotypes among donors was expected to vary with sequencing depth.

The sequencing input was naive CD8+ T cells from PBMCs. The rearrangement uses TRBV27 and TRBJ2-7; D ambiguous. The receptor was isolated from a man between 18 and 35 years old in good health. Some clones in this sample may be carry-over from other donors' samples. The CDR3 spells CASSLGSARYEQYF. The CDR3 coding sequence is TGTGCCAGCAGTTTAGGTTCAGCCAGATACGAGCAGTACTTC.